These T cell receptor beta chains were read from a single sample in a study of PD-L1 blockade in urothelial cancer. Assay used: immunoSEQ multiplex PCR; TCRdb lists only in-frame clones, some missing. The table records over 70,000 clones, less than 90% of them present only once. The sample consisted of PBMCs, taken around atezolizumab (anti-PD-L1) treatment. Receptors were obtained from a man between 65 and 85 years old with urothelial cancer. Each CDR3 is given with its conserved first and last residue. A D gene is named only where the DNA matches it firmly. Size values are once, few and many counts, or a class for expanded clones, and some rows have none.

TRBJ2-3 . TRBD2 TRBV9 CASSVGGTQGDTQYF TGTGCCAGCAGCGTGGGGGGGACTCAGGGAGATACGCAGTATTTT
TRBJ1-5 . TRBD1 TRBV27 CASSFTGGGNQPQHF TGTGCCAGCAGTTTTACAGGGGGTGGCAATCAGCCCCAGCATTTT
TRBJ2-7 . TRBD1 TRBV5-4 CASQSNRGHEQYF TGTGCCAGCCAATCAAACAGGGGGCACGAGCAGTACTTC
TRBJ1-2 . . TRBV9 CASSVEDSNYGYTF TGTGCCAGCAGCGTAGAAGACAGCAACTATGGCTACACCTTC
TRBJ1-2 . . TRBV21-1 CASSLPRPKENNYGYTF TGTGCCAGCAGCCTCCCCCGCCCAAAGGAGAATAACTATGGCTACACCTTC
TRBJ1-2 . TRBD1 TRBV6-6 CASTIGQGQGYTF TGTGCCAGCACCATAGGACAGGGTCAAGGCTACACCTTC
TRBJ1-3 . . TRBV5-4 CASSAISSGNTIYF TGTGCCAGCAGCGCAATTAGCTCTGGAAACACCATATATTTT
TRBJ2-5 . . TRBV19 CASSIGFRDWGGETQYF TGTGCCAGTAGTATAGGGTTTAGGGACTGGGGAGGAGAGACCCAGTACTTC
TRBJ2-7 . TRBD2 TRBV6-5 CASKGLAYEQYF TGTGCCAGCAAGGGACTAGCGTACGAGCAGTACTTC
TRBJ1-3 . . TRBV9 CASSPGEGIGRNTIYF TGTGCCAGCAGCCCCGGCGAGGGAATCGGGCGAAACACCATATATTTT
TRBJ2-1 . TRBD2 TRBV9 CASSVTGLAGVNEQFF TGTGCCAGCAGCGTAACGGGACTAGCGGGAGTCAATGAGCAGTTCTTC
TRBJ1-2 . TRBD1 TRBV2 CASSYGGQDYGYTF TGTGCCAGCAGTTACGGGGGACAGGACTATGGCTACACCTTC
TRBJ2-7 few TRBD1 TRBV27 CASTPRWTGAWKQYF TGTGCCAGCACCCCCCGCTGGACAGGAGCCTGGAAGCAGTACTTC
TRBJ2-1 . TRBD2 TRBV6-6 CASRGSGRFNEQFF TGTGCCAGCAGGGGTAGCGGGAGATTCAATGAGCAGTTCTTC
TRBJ2-7 . TRBD1 TRBV29-1 CSVATGQGVLEQYF TGCAGCGTTGCTACGGGACAGGGCGTCCTCGAGCAGTACTTC
TRBJ1-1 . TRBD1 TRBV30 CAWNAMTGTTEAFF TGTGCCTGGAATGCGATGACAGGGACTACTGAAGCTTTCTTT
TRBJ2-1 . . TRBV7-8 CASTLGGRTHNEQFF TGTGCCAGCACCTTAGGTGGGAGAACCCACAATGAGCAGTTCTTC
TRBJ1-2 . TRBD1 TRBV19 CASSLRQGDYGYTF TGTGCCAGTAGCCTCAGACAGGGGGACTATGGCTACACCTTC
TRBJ2-2 . TRBD2 TRBV7-8 CASSWTSGRVNTGELFF TGTGCCAGCAGCTGGACTAGCGGGAGGGTTAACACCGGGGAGCTGTTTTTT
TRBJ2-3 . . TRBV4-2 CASSPSAVSTDTQYF TGTGCCAGCAGCCCCTCAGCGGTAAGCACAGATACGCAGTATTTT
TRBJ2-2 few . TRBV4-3 CASSPTGGVAGELFF TGCGCCAGCAGCCCAACCGGGGGAGTGGCCGGGGAGCTGTTTTTT
TRBJ1-4 . . TRBV18 CASSPGGEGGEKLFF TGTGCCAGCTCACCAGGAGGGGAAGGTGGTGAAAAACTGTTTTTT
TRBJ2-1 few TRBD2 TRBV9 CASSPDGTSGGEQFF TGTGCCAGCAGCCCCGACGGGACTAGCGGGGGTGAGCAGTTCTTC
TRBJ2-7 . TRBD1 TRBV7-3 CASRYPGQGKHEQYF TGTGCCAGCAGGTATCCGGGACAGGGAAAACACGAGCAGTACTTC
TRBJ2-5 . TRBD2 TRBV9 CASSVVASGGAREETQYF TGTGCCAGCAGCGTAGTGGCTAGCGGGGGGGCAAGGGAGGAGACCCAGTACTTC
TRBJ2-7 . . TRBV19 CASSISLRRGPYEQYF TGTGCCAGTAGTATATCCCTCCGGCGGGGGCCCTACGAGCAGTACTTC
TRBJ1-1 few . TRBV7-2 CASSLGQNAEAFF TGTGCCAGCAGCTTGGGACAAAACGCTGAAGCTTTCTTT
TRBJ2-5 . TRBD1 TRBV27 CASSLGQGAGEKTQYF TGTGCCAGCAGTTTGGGACAGGGGGCTGGGGAAAAGACCCAGTACTTC
TRBJ2-1 . TRBD2 TRBV4-3 CASSQDPGLGVHNEQFF TGCGCCAGCAGCCAAGATCCGGGACTAGGGGTCCACAATGAGCAGTTCTTC
TRBJ2-7 . . TRBV30 CAWSSSGEQYF TGTGCCTGGAGTTCCTCGGGTGAGCAGTACTTC
TRBJ2-5 . TRBD1 TRBV5-4 CASSRRTGNQETQYF TGTGCCAGCAGCCGCAGGACAGGCAACCAAGAGACCCAGTACTTC
TRBJ2-2 . . TRBV7-3 CASSASGNTGELFF TGTGCCAGCAGCGCATCCGGGAACACCGGGGAGCTGTTTTTT
TRBJ2-7 . TRBD1 TRBV14 CASSQGTGGYEQYF TGTGCCAGCAGCCAAGGGACAGGGGGCTACGAGCAGTACTTC
TRBJ2-5 . . TRBV5-8 CASSTGTPFGETQYF TGTGCCAGCAGCACCGGGACACCCTTTGGGGAGACCCAGTACTTC
TRBJ1-2 . . TRBV28 CASSRGRGYTF TGTGCCAGCAGCAGGGGACGGGGCTACACCTTC
TRBJ1-4 . TRBD1 TRBV27 CASSLKQGVNEKLFF TGTGCCAGCAGTTTAAAACAGGGGGTTAATGAAAAACTGTTTTTT
TRBJ2-7 once . TRBV5-1 CASSLSRGQIYEQYF TGCGCCAGCAGCTTGAGCAGGGGCCAAATTTACGAGCAGTACTTC
TRBJ1-2 . TRBD1 TRBV7-2 CASSTGTVNYGYTF TGTGCCAGCAGCACCGGGACAGTAAACTATGGCTACACCTTC
TRBJ2-3 . TRBD2 TRBV10-3 CAISEGLAGPPDTQYF TGTGCCATCAGTGAAGGGCTAGCGGGGCCCCCGGATACGCAGTATTTT
TRBJ1-1 once TRBD1 TRBV9 CASSVAGTGGTEAFF TGTGCCAGCAGCGTAGCCGGGACAGGGGGCACTGAAGCTTTCTTT
TRBJ2-3 once TRBD1 TRBV11-3 CASSLGQGELDTQYF TGTGCCAGCAGCTTAGGACAGGGGGAGCTGGATACGCAGTATTTT
TRBJ2-3 . . TRBV6-1 CASSEGGGRGDTQYF TGTGCCAGCAGTGAGGGAGGGGGAAGAGGGGATACGCAGTATTTT
TRBJ2-5 . TRBD1 TRBV2 CASSRDREETQYF TGTGCCAGCAGTAGGGACAGGGAAGAGACCCAGTACTTC
TRBJ1-4 few TRBD1 TRBV5-1 CASSSGQGQEKLFF TGCGCCAGCAGCTCGGGACAGGGCCAGGAAAAACTGTTTTTT
TRBJ2-7 . . TRBV7-9 CASSLDSSTEQYF TGTGCCAGCAGCTTAGACAGCTCTACCGAGCAGTACTTC
TRBJ1-2 . TRBD1 TRBV11-2 CASSQGQRRLDYGYTF TGTGCCAGCAGCCAGGGACAGAGACGATTGGACTATGGCTACACCTTC
TRBJ2-5 once . TRBV2 CASSEGALQETQYF TGTGCCAGCAGTGAAGGGGCTCTACAAGAGACCCAGTACTTC
TRBJ1-6 . . TRBV11-2 CASSLGTNIASSYNSPLHF TGTGCCAGCAGCTTAGGCACTAATATCGCGAGCTCCTATAATTCACCCCTCCACTTT
TRBJ2-1 . TRBD1 TRBV10-1 CASSKKIVGQGPQQFF TGCGCCAGCAGCAAAAAAATCGTCGGACAGGGTCCACAGCAGTTCTTC
TRBJ1-5 . . TRBV10-2 CASSEAGFNQPQHF TGCGCCAGCAGTGAGGCAGGGTTCAATCAGCCCCAGCATTTT
TRBJ2-7 . . TRBV2 CASNFQGQTYEQYF TGTGCCAGCAATTTTCAGGGCCAAACCTACGAGCAGTACTTC
TRBJ1-2 . . TRBV9 CASSVEAGHYGYTF TGTGCCAGCAGCGTAGAAGCAGGGCACTATGGCTACACCTTC